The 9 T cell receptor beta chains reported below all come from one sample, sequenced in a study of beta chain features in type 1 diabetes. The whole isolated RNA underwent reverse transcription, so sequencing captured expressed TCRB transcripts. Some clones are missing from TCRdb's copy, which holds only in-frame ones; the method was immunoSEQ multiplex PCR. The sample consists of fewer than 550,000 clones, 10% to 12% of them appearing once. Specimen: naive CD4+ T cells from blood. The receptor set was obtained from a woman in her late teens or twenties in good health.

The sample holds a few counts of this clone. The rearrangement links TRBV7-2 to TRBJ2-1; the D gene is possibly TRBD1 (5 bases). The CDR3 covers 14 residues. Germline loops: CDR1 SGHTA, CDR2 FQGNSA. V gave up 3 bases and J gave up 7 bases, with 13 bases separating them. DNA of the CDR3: TGTGCCAGCAGCTTCCAGGCAGGGTTGAATGAGCAGTTCTTC. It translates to CASSFQAGLNEQFF.

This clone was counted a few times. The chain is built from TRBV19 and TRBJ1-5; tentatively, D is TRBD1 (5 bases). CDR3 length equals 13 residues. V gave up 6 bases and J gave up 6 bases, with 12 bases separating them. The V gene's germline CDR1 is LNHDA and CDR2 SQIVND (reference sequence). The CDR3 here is CASRYTGGQPQHF. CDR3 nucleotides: TGTGCCAGTAGATATACAGGAGGTCAGCCCCAGCATTTT.

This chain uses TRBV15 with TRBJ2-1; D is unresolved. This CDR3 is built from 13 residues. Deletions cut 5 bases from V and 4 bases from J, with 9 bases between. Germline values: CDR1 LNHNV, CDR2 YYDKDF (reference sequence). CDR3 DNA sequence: TGTGCCACCAGCCGAAGACTGTACAATGAGCAGTTCTTC. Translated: CATSRRLYNEQFF.

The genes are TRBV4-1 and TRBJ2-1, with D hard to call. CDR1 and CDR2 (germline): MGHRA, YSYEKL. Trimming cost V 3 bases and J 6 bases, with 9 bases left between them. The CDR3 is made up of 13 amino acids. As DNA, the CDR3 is TGCGCCAGCAGCCACCCCCTGCTCAATGAGCAGTTCTTC. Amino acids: CASSHPLLNEQFF.

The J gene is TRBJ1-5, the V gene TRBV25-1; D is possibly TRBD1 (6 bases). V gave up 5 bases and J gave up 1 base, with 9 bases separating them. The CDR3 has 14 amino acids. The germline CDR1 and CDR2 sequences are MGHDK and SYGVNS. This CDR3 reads CASSPGASNQPQHF. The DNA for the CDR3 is TGTGCCAGCAGTCCAGGGGCCAGCAATCAGCCCCAGCATTTT.

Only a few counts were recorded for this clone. CDR3 region: CASSPGTSFWEQYF. CDR3 bases: TGTGCCAGCTCACCTGGCACCTCTTTTTGGGAGCAGTACTTC. This rearrangement joins TRBV18 to TRBJ2-7; D gene unclear. CDR3 length: 14 amino acids. Germline CDR1 KGHSH, CDR2 LQKENI. Trimming pared 3 bases from V and 7 bases from J, leaving 16 bases between.

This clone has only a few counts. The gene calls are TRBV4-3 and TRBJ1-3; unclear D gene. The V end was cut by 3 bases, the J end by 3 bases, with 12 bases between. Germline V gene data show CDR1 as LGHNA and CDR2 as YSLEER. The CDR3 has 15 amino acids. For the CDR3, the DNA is TGCGCCAGCAGCCACGGAGGGTACGGTGGAAACACCATATATTTT. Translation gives CASSHGGYGGNTIYF.

The CDR3 region has the DNA TGCGCCAGCAGCTTGGAGGTTTGGACCCAAGAGACCCAGTACTTC. Translation: CASSLEVWTQETQYF. The rearrangement joins TRBV5-1 to TRBJ2-5; D is undetermined. The V end lost 0 bases, the J end lost 1 base, and 10 bases lay between the germline ends. Germline V gives CDR1 SGHRS, CDR2 YFSETQ. The CDR3 sequence is 15 residues long. The full variable domain, rest sourced from reference TRBV5-1 and TRBJ2-5, is KAGVTQTPRYLIKTRGQQVTLSCSPISGHRSVSWYQQTPGQGLQFLFEYFSETQRNKGNFPGRFSGRQFSNSRSEMNVSTLELGDSALYLCASSLEVWTQETQYFGPGTRLLVL.

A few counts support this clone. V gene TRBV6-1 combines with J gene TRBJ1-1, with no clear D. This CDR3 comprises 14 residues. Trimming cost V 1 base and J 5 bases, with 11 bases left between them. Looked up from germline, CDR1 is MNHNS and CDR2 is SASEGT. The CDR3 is CASSEGRVWTEAFF. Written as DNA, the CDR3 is TGTGCCAGCAGTGAAGGGAGGGTTTGGACTGAAGCTTTCTTT.